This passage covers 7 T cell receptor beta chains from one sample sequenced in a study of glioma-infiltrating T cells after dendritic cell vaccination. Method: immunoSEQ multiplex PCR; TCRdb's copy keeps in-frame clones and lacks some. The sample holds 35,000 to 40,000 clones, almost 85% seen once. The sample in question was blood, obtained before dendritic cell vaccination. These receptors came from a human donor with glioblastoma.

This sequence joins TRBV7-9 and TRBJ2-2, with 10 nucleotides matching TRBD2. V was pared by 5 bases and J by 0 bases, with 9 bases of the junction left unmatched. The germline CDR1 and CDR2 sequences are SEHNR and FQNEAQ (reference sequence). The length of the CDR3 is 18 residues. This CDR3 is CASSHSGGLWANTGELFF. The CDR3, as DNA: TGTGCCAGCAGCCATAGCGGGGGGTTGTGGGCGAACACCGGGGAGCTGTTTTTT.

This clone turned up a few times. CDR3 DNA: TGTGCCAGTAGAGGACCGGGACAGGGGATCTACGAGCAGTACTTC. This codes for CASRGPGQGIYEQYF. The chain couples TRBV19 to TRBJ2-7; 10 bases line up with TRBD1. The ends lost 6 bases at V and 3 bases at J; junction bases unmatched: 8. Germline loops: CDR1 LNHDA, CDR2 SQIVND (reference sequence). This CDR3 has 15 residues.

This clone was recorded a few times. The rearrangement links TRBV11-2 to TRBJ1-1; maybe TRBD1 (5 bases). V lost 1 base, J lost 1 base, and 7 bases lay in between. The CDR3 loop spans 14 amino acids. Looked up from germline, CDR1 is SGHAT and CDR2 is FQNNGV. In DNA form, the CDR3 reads TGTGCCAGCAGCTTAGGCGGACAGAACACTGAAGCTTTCTTT. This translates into CASSLGGQNTEAFF.

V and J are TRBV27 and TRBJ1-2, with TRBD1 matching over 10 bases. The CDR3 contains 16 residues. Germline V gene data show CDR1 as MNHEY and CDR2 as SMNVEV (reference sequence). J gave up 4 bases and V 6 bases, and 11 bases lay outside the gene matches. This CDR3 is CASSSSWTGGSYGYTF. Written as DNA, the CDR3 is TGTGCCAGCAGCAGTTCTTGGACAGGGGGTTCCTATGGCTACACCTTC.

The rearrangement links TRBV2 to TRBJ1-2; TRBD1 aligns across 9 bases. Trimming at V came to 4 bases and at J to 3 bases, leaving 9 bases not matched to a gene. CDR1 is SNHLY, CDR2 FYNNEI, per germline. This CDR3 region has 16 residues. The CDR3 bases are TGTGCCAGCAGTGTCCTTACAGGGGGCAGGGACTATGGCTACACCTTC. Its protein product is CASSVLTGGRDYGYTF.

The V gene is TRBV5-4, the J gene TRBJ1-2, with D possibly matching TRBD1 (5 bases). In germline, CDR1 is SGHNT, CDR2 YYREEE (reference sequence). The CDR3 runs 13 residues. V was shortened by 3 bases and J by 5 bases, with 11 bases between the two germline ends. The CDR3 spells CASSYDKGYGYTF. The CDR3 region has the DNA TGTGCCAGCAGCTATGACAAGGGGTATGGCTACACCTTC. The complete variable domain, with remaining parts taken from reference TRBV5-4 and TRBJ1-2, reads ETGVTQSPTHLIKTRGQQVTLRCSSQSGHNTVSWYQQALGQGPQFIFQYYREEENGRGNFPPRFSGLQFPNYSSELNVNALELDDSALYLCASSYDKGYGYTFGSGTRLTVV.

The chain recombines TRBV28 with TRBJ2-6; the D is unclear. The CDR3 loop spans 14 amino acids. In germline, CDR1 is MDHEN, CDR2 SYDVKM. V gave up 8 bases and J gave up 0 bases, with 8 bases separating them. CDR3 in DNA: TGTGCCAGCGGGCAGAGCTCTGGGGCCAACGTCCTGACTTTC. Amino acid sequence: CASGQSSGANVLTF.